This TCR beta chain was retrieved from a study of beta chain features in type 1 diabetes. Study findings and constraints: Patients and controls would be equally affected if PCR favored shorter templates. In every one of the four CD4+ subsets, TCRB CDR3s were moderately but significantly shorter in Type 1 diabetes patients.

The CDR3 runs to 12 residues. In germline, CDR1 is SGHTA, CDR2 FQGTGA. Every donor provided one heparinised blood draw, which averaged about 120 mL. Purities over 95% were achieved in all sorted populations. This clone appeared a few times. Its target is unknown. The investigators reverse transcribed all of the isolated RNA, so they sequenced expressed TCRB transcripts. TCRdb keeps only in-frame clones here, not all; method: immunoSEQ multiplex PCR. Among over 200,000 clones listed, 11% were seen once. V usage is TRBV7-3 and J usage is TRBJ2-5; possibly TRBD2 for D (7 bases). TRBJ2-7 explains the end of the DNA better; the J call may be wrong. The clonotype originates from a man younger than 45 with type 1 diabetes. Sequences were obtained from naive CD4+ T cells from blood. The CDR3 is CASSPRGGEQYF. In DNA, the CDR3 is TGTGCCAGCAGCCCAAGGGGGGGCGAGCAGTACTTC.